Reported below is one TCR beta chain. What it binds is not known. This entry comes from a study of blood T cells in healthy people across ages. The overall study: Per two T cells, about one barcoded beta molecule was captured through template switching. Study-wide findings and caveats: Diversity figures based on one million T cells were deemed too low. Diversity was higher, and naive CD4+ cells more numerous, in long-lived donors than in aged donors.

Samples each had at least 6 micrograms of total RNA extracted. PCR was performed a second time for about 6 to 12 cycles using a sample-barcoded 5' primer and a J-beta primer mix. TCRdb processed the 5' RACE reads anew with MiXCR; each CDR3 protein has one entry. The sample includes about 1.6 million distinct CDR3 sequences, about 35% of them seen just once. This CDR3 spans 18 amino acids. Germline-derived CDR1 and CDR2 are DFQATT and SNEGSKA (reference sequence). Trimming cost V 0 bases and J 5 bases, with 20 bases left between them. The sequenced sample was blood. The source is a woman younger than 45 in good health. The rearrangement uses TRBV20-1 and TRBJ1-6, with D possibly TRBD1 on 5 matching bases. CDR3 DNA: TGCAGTGCTAGAGAGAGGCACCGGGGTGGGGGAAATAATTCACCCCTCCACTTT. Its translation is CSARERHRGGGNNSPLHF.